Included here is one T cell receptor (beta chain) sequence, with context. Antigen unknown. The sample comes from a study of STAT5B mutations in CD4+ large granular lymphocyte leukemia. Study results and caveats: No patients shared main leukemic clonotypes, though roughly 23% appeared at low frequency elsewhere. Compared with healthy controls (2/35), patient top clones favored TRBV06 (8/27). Higher CD4+ than CD8+ T-LGLL clonality might reflect small sample size.

Sequencing used immunoSEQ multiplex PCR; TCRdb keeps in-frame clones, though not all of them. The data show more than 35,000 clones, approximately 85% seen once. Controls came from buffy coats of healthy blood donors. The germline V and J ends were trimmed by 2 bases and 0 bases, with 12 bases remaining between them. Germline CDR1 and CDR2: MNHEY and SMNVEV (reference sequence). The CDR3 covers 16 residues. The clonotype originates from a human donor in good health. The chain is built from TRBV27 and TRBJ2-3; D is unresolved. The sample consisted of CD4+ T cells from blood buffy coats. As DNA, the CDR3 is TGTGCCAGCAGTTTACTCGCGAGAGTAAGCACAGATACGCAGTATTTT. Its protein is CASSLLARVSTDTQYF.